These T cell receptor beta chains were read from a single sample in a study of blood T cell repertoires in COVID-19. Repertoires were generated with immunoSEQ multiplex PCR, while TCRdb's copy carries only in-frame clones and drops some. The sample holds roughly 260,000 clones, about 87% seen once. Sequenced input: peripheral blood. All receptors derive from a man aged 55 to 70 who had recovered from COVID-19. Each CDR3 is given with its conserved first and last residue. The D gene is left open where the match is weak. Clone size is given for some rows only: seen once, a few or many times, or a class if the clone is expanded.

abundance	v_gene	j_gene	d_gene	CDR3aa	CDR3nt
NA	TRBV21-1	TRBJ1-2	NA	CASRPGGATSNYGYTF	TGTGCCAGCCGCCCGGGGGGGGCAACCTCTAACTATGGCTACACCTTC
few	TRBV11-2	TRBJ1-1	TRBD1	CASSRTTGGTEAFF	TGTGCCAGCAGCCGAACGACAGGGGGCACTGAAGCTTTCTTT
NA	TRBV19	TRBJ2-7	TRBD2	CASRATSGGDEQYF	TGTGCCAGTAGGGCGACTAGCGGGGGCGACGAGCAGTACTTC
NA	TRBV2	TRBJ1-5	NA	CASFTGLSNQPQHF	TGTGCCAGTTTCACCGGACTCTCGAATCAGCCCCAGCATTTT
NA	TRBV2	TRBJ2-1	NA	CASSETGTNEQFF	TGTGCCAGCAGTGAAACAGGGACCAATGAGCAGTTCTTC
NA	TRBV9	TRBJ2-1	TRBD2	CASSKYSGGLYNEQFF	TGTGCCAGCAGTAAGTATAGCGGGGGGCTCTACAATGAGCAGTTCTTC
NA	TRBV30	TRBJ2-1	NA	CAWKRGGSYNEQFF	TGTGCCTGGAAAAGAGGGGGTAGCTACAATGAGCAGTTCTTC
NA	TRBV9	TRBJ2-3	TRBD1	CASSVAPPLTGGRGSTQYF	TGTGCCAGCAGCGTAGCCCCCCCACTGACAGGGGGCCGAGGTTCTACGCAGTATTTT
NA	TRBV6-2/TRBV6-3	TRBJ2-7	NA	CASSPTDTGTSSEQYF	TGTGCCAGCAGCCCTACTGATACAGGGACGTCGAGTGAGCAGTACTTC
NA	TRBV5-1	TRBJ1-2	NA	CASSLVGGRGYTF	TGCGCCAGCAGCTTGGTGGGAGGTCGGGGCTACACCTTC
NA	TRBV7-2	TRBJ1-1	TRBD1	CASSQGGPEAFF	TGTGCCAGCAGCCAGGGGGGCCCTGAAGCTTTCTTT
NA	TRBV4-1	TRBJ2-1	NA	CASSQASVSSYNEQFF	TGCGCCAGCAGCCAAGCTAGCGTAAGCTCCTACAATGAGCAGTTCTTC
NA	TRBV6-5	TRBJ2-3	TRBD1	CASSNRDSGTDTQYF	TGTGCCAGCAGTAACCGGGACAGCGGCACAGATACGCAGTATTTT
NA	TRBV30	TRBJ2-3	TRBD2	CASKGAGVYDTQYF	TGTGCCTCTAAGGGAGCGGGGGTCTACGATACGCAGTATTTT
NA	TRBV12-3/TRBV12-4	TRBJ2-7	NA	CASSLMDIYEQYF	TGTGCCAGCAGTTTAATGGACATCTACGAGCAGTACTTC
NA	TRBV6-6	TRBJ2-3	TRBD2	CASRPAGGPTDTQYF	TGTGCCAGCAGACCAGCGGGGGGCCCCACAGATACGCAGTATTTT
NA	TRBV19	TRBJ2-4	NA	CASSSITGLAKNIQYF	TGTGCCAGTAGTTCGATTACAGGGTTAGCCAAAAACATTCAGTACTTC
NA	TRBV23-1	TRBJ1-2	TRBD1	CASRNDRADGYTF	TGCGCCAGCAGGAACGACAGGGCAGATGGCTACACCTTC
NA	TRBV7-8	TRBJ1-1	TRBD1	CASSVNRGGTEAFF	TGTGCCAGCAGCGTAAACAGGGGTGGCACTGAAGCTTTCTTT
NA	TRBV4-2	TRBJ1-2	NA	CASSPRGANYGYTF	TGTGCCAGCAGCCCGCGGGGGGCTAACTATGGCTACACCTTC
NA	TRBV5-1	TRBJ2-5	TRBD1	CASSLWDRQETQYF	TGCGCCAGCTCCCTATGGGACAGACAAGAGACCCAGTACTTC
NA	TRBV6-5	TRBJ2-5	TRBD2	CASILAGGKETQYF	TGTGCCAGCATCTTAGCGGGGGGTAAGGAGACCCAGTACTTC
NA	TRBV24-1	TRBJ2-3	NA	CATSVGAGDTDTQYF	TGTGCCACCAGTGTAGGCGCAGGGGACACAGATACGCAGTATTTT
NA	TRBV18	TRBJ2-1	TRBD1	CASSPLLGGGSNEQFF	TGTGCCAGCTCACCACTTTTAGGGGGCGGATCGAATGAGCAGTTCTTC
once	TRBV5-6	TRBJ1-2	NA	CASSLFTRSNYGYTF	TGTGCCAGCAGCTTATTCACACGATCTAACTATGGCTACACCTTC
NA	TRBV10-1	TRBJ2-5	NA	CASSESALGGETQYF	TGCGCCAGCAGTGAGTCGGCACTCGGGGGAGAGACCCAGTACTTC
NA	TRBV11-3	TRBJ1-1	NA	CASSPHGGNTEAFF	TGTGCCAGCAGCCCCCACGGGGGGAACACTGAAGCTTTCTTT
NA	TRBV6-1	TRBJ2-7	TRBD2	CASSEGARGTSYEQYF	TGTGCCAGCAGTGAAGGTGCGCGGGGGACCTCCTACGAGCAGTACTTC
once	TRBV6-1	TRBJ1-4	NA	CASSDRGGNEKLFF	TGTGCCAGCAGTGATCGAGGAGGTAATGAAAAACTGTTTTTT
once	TRBV9	TRBJ1-1	TRBD1	CASSPWTGAEAFF	TGTGCCAGCAGCCCCTGGACAGGGGCTGAAGCTTTCTTT
NA	TRBV30	TRBJ1-6	TRBD1	CAWTSTHRGPLHF	TGTGCCTGGACCTCCACTCACAGGGGACCCCTCCACTTT
NA	TRBV19	TRBJ1-1	NA	CASSIVSTTEAFF	TGTGCCAGTAGTATAGTGAGTACCACTGAAGCTTTCTTT
NA	TRBV3-1/TRBV3-2	TRBJ2-7	NA	CASSSAVLPEQYF	TGTGCCAGCAGTTCTGCAGTCCTCCCCGAGCAGTACTTC
NA	TRBV18	TRBJ1-2	NA	CASSPSEGRDGYTF	TGTGCCAGCTCACCATCAGAGGGGAGGGATGGCTACACCTTC
NA	TRBV5-1	TRBJ1-2	NA	CASSVHFGGYGYTF	TGCGCCAGCAGCGTCCATTTCGGGGGATATGGCTACACCTTC
NA	TRBV19	TRBJ1-1	TRBD1	CASSIGWGQRMDTEAFF	TGTGCCAGTAGTATAGGGTGGGGACAGAGGATGGACACTGAAGCTTTCTTT
NA	TRBV30	TRBJ1-2	NA	CAWIPGEANYGYTF	TGTGCCTGGATTCCAGGGGAAGCGAACTATGGCTACACCTTC
NA	TRBV19	TRBJ2-7	TRBD2	CATKLAPSTYEQYF	TGTGCCACAAAACTAGCGCCCTCGACCTACGAGCAGTACTTC
NA	TRBV18	TRBJ1-2	NA	CASSPPEDSYGYTF	TGTGCCAGCTCACCACCGGAGGACTCCTATGGCTACACCTTC
once	TRBV6-5	TRBJ2-3	TRBD2	CASSAPAGGGNTQYF	TGTGCCAGCAGCGCGCCAGCGGGGGGCGGAAATACGCAGTATTTT
NA	TRBV4-1	TRBJ2-6	NA	CASSQHSDSGANVLTF	TGCGCCAGCAGCCAGCACAGTGACTCTGGGGCCAACGTCCTGACTTTC
NA	TRBV20-1	TRBJ2-7	TRBD2	CSASLGGGAYEQYF	TGCAGTGCTAGTCTAGGCGGGGGGGCCTACGAGCAGTACTTC
NA	TRBV27	TRBJ1-2	NA	CASSNKRQARNYGYTF	TGTGCCAGCAGTAATAAAAGACAGGCCCGCAACTATGGCTACACCTTC
NA	TRBV11-2	TRBJ2-1	TRBD2	CASSLGRGGINEQFF	TGTGCCAGCAGCTTAGGGCGGGGGGGCATCAATGAGCAGTTCTTC
NA	TRBV9	TRBJ2-3	NA	CASSPQLDWEWDTQYF	TGTGCCAGCAGCCCCCAACTAGACTGGGAGTGGGATACGCAGTATTTT
NA	TRBV18	TRBJ2-1	TRBD1	CASSRQGPNSYNEQFF	TGTGCCAGCTCACGACAGGGCCCGAACTCCTACAATGAGCAGTTCTTC
NA	TRBV12-3/TRBV12-4	TRBJ2-7	NA	CASSLSYYEQYF	TGTGCCAGCAGTTTAAGCTACTACGAGCAGTACTTC
NA	TRBV7-9	TRBJ1-5	TRBD1	CASSRDRGINQPQHF	TGTGCCAGCAGCAGGGACAGGGGAATCAATCAGCCCCAGCATTTT
NA	TRBV19	TRBJ2-5	TRBD2	CANGGYGETQYF	TGTGCCAACGGGGGGTACGGAGAGACCCAGTACTTC